Sequencing of this TCR beta chain was carried out in a study of blood T cell repertoires in COVID-19. Across the study: PBMCs, B-cell-depleted T cells, or T cells were the source of the cDNA or gDNA that made up the material.

Sequencing was performed with immunoSEQ multiplex PCR; in TCRdb, only in-frame clones are kept and a portion is missing. The sample gives some 200,000 clones, about 86% of which show up once; about 8.9% is in the top ten. Germline assignment: CDR1 ENHRY and CDR2 SYGVKD. Losses at the gene ends were 6 bases for V and 2 bases for J; bases not matched to a gene: 4. CDR3 length: 13 amino acids. Sequenced material: PBMCs or T cells enriched from blood (not recorded which). The receptor was isolated from a woman in her fifties or sixties with acute COVID-19. The V gene is TRBV10-3, the J gene TRBJ2-7, with TRBD1 matching 7 bases. The CDR3 spells CAIRQGQTYEQYF. The CDR3 bases are TGTGCCATCAGGCAGGGACAGACCTACGAGCAGTACTTC.